These T cell receptor beta chains were read from a single sample in a study of shared clonotypes between healthy human individuals. Some clones are missing from TCRdb's copy, which holds only in-frame ones; the method was immunoSEQ multiplex PCR. The repertoire holds 190,000 or so clones, with 65% to 70% as singletons. Sequencing was done on a sample of memory CD4+ T cells sorted from blood. The receptor set was obtained from a man aged 30 to 39 in good health. The CDR3 runs from the conserved cysteine through the conserved F or W. D genes are given only for firm matches. A row's size may be missing; if present it is once, few, many or a size class.

v_call	clone_size	d_call	j_call	cdr3_aa	cdr3_nt
TRBV15	few	TRBD2	TRBJ2-3	CATKIGGSVTDTQYF	TGTGCCACCAAGATAGGCGGGAGCGTCACAGATACGCAGTATTTT
TRBV11-1	NA	NA	TRBJ2-3	CASSPGWTSPSTDTQYF	TGTGCCAGCAGTCCAGGGTGGACTTCCCCTAGCACAGATACGCAGTATTTT
TRBV11-3	NA	NA	TRBJ2-4	CASSLDARSIQYF	TGTGCCAGCAGCTTAGACGCTAGATCCATTCAGTACTTC
TRBV11-2	few	NA	TRBJ2-5	CASSFKGSGRRTQYF	TGTGCCAGCAGCTTTAAGGGATCGGGGCGTCGGACCCAGTACTTC
TRBV4-3	NA	TRBD1	TRBJ1-2	CASSQSRTGGGGGYTF	TGCGCCAGCAGCCAGTCGCGTACAGGGGGCGGTGGTGGCTACACCTTC
TRBV5-6	few	TRBD2	TRBJ2-7	CASSLSGLAEGYEQYF	TGTGCCAGCAGCTTGTCAGGACTAGCGGAAGGCTACGAGCAGTACTTC
TRBV7-9	NA	TRBD1	TRBJ2-5	CASSLALGQGAGETQYF	TGTGCCAGCAGCTTAGCCCTTGGGCAGGGGGCAGGAGAGACCCAGTACTTC
TRBV28	NA	TRBD1	TRBJ1-5	CASSGGQGNQPQHF	TGTGCCAGCAGTGGGGGACAGGGCAATCAGCCCCAGCATTTT
TRBV11-2	NA	NA	TRBJ1-2	CASSLRGGRGYTF	TGTGCCAGCAGCTTACGAGGGGGGAGAGGCTACACCTTC
TRBV5-1	NA	TRBD2	TRBJ2-1	CASSFTSGSTYNEQFF	TGCGCCAGCAGCTTTACTAGCGGGAGTACCTACAATGAGCAGTTCTTC
TRBV2	once	NA	TRBJ1-1	CASSAQGGTEAFF	TGTGCCAGCAGTGCCCAGGGAGGCACTGAAGCTTTCTTT
TRBV6-5	NA	NA	TRBJ1-1	CASRRQDTEAFF	TGTGCCAGCAGGCGACAGGACACTGAAGCTTTCTTT
TRBV28	NA	NA	TRBJ2-5	CASGVGYQETQYF	TGTGCCAGCGGGGTGGGGTACCAAGAGACCCAGTACTTC
TRBV14	many	TRBD2	TRBJ2-1	CASSLLGTSGHNEQFF	TGTGCCAGCAGCCTACTCGGGACTAGCGGGCACAATGAGCAGTTCTTC
TRBV10-3	few	NA	TRBJ2-7	CAISESIHEQYF	TGTGCCATCAGTGAGTCGATTCACGAGCAGTACTTC
TRBV7-2	NA	TRBD1	TRBJ2-7	CASSLNGAGGTYEQYF	TGTGCCAGCAGCTTAAATGGGGCAGGGGGCACCTACGAGCAGTACTTC
TRBV9	NA	TRBD1	TRBJ2-7	CASSPRTGKGEQYF	TGTGCCAGCAGCCCGAGGACAGGTAAAGGCGAGCAGTACTTC
TRBV5-1	medium-sized	NA	TRBJ1-1	CASSSNRPLGGNTEAFF	TGCGCCAGCAGCTCGAACCGCCCCCTAGGGGGGAACACTGAAGCTTTCTTT
TRBV5-1	few	NA	TRBJ2-7	CASTDERQAGYEQYF	TGCGCCAGCACCGACGAAAGACAGGCGGGCTACGAGCAGTACTTC
TRBV5-6	NA	NA	TRBJ2-3	CASSLGLSSTDTQYF	TGTGCCAGCAGCCTAGGACTGTCTAGCACAGATACGCAGTATTTT
TRBV6-1	NA	NA	TRBJ2-3	CASSETGDTQYF	TGTGCCAGCAGTGAAACTGGAGATACGCAGTATTTT
TRBV11-2	NA	NA	TRBJ1-5	CASSFKADSNQPQHF	TGTGCCAGCAGCTTTAAGGCAGATAGCAATCAGCCCCAGCATTTT
TRBV5-1	NA	NA	TRBJ2-6	CASSLFSSGANVLTF	TGCGCCAGCAGCTTGTTCAGCTCTGGGGCCAACGTCCTGACTTTC
TRBV15	NA	NA	TRBJ2-3	CATSRGGGDTDTQYF	TGTGCCACCAGCAGAGGCGGCGGAGATACAGATACGCAGTATTTT
TRBV27	NA	NA	TRBJ2-7	CASRSPPAGGEQYF	TGTGCCAGCCGATCTCCCCCCGCGGGTGGTGAGCAGTACTTC
TRBV7-2	NA	TRBD1	TRBJ2-6	CASSPPGQGHSGANVLTF	TGTGCCAGCAGCCCCCCCGGACAGGGGCACTCTGGGGCCAACGTCCTGACTTTC
TRBV28	NA	TRBD1	TRBJ2-7	CASSLGQSYEQYF	TGTGCCAGCAGCCTGGGACAGTCCTACGAGCAGTACTTC
TRBV27	few	NA	TRBJ2-1	CASSALGVGVPYNEQFF	TGTGCCAGCAGTGCACTCGGGGTGGGAGTCCCCTACAATGAGCAGTTCTTC
TRBV5-1	once	NA	TRBJ2-7	CASSVRTGYEQYF	TGCGCCAGCAGCGTTAGGACCGGCTACGAGCAGTACTTC
TRBV29-1	NA	NA	TRBJ2-1	CSVGEDTYNEQFF	TGCAGCGTTGGAGAGGACACATACAATGAGCAGTTCTTC
TRBV15	NA	TRBD1	TRBJ1-4	CATGAGQSFEKLFF	TGTGCCACCGGCGCGGGACAGTCGTTCGAAAAACTGTTTTTT
TRBV6-1	few	NA	TRBJ1-5	CASSDTAAASPQHF	TGTGCCAGCAGCGACACTGCGGCAGCCAGCCCCCAGCATTTT
TRBV6-6	NA	NA	TRBJ1-5	CASMDADSNQPQHF	TGTGCCAGCATGGACGCCGATAGCAATCAGCCCCAGCATTTT
TRBV29-1	NA	NA	TRBJ1-1	CSASRMAEAFF	TGCAGCGCCTCAAGGATGGCTGAAGCTTTCTTT
TRBV9	few	TRBD2	TRBJ2-1	CASSVGAGGPHFVYEQFF	TGTGCCAGCAGCGTAGGGGCGGGAGGGCCTCATTTCGTGTATGAGCAGTTCTTC
TRBV14	NA	TRBD2	TRBJ2-1	CASSETSGRHNEQFF	TGTGCCAGCAGCGAAACTAGCGGGAGACACAATGAGCAGTTCTTC
TRBV7-2	NA	NA	TRBJ2-7	CASSLTVRYEQYF	TGTGCCAGCAGCTTAACAGTAAGATACGAGCAGTACTTC
TRBV11-2	few	NA	TRBJ1-1	CASSLVAPGTEAFF	TGTGCCAGCAGCTTAGTAGCCCCTGGGACTGAAGCTTTCTTT
TRBV5-1	few	TRBD2	TRBJ2-2	CASSPWTSGNTGELFF	TGCGCCAGCAGCCCATGGACTAGCGGGAACACCGGGGAGCTGTTTTTT
TRBV7-2	NA	TRBD1	TRBJ2-2	CASSPSGTGRRTGELFF	TGTGCCAGCAGCCCAAGCGGGACAGGGCGGAGAACCGGGGAGCTGTTTTTT
TRBV25-1	many	NA	TRBJ1-5	CASSEYQPQHF	TGTGCCAGCAGTGAATATCAGCCCCAGCATTTT
TRBV5-1	many	NA	TRBJ2-5	CASSLPASQETQYF	TGCGCCAGCAGTCTCCCGGCGTCACAAGAGACCCAGTACTTC
TRBV5-6	NA	NA	TRBJ2-1	CASSVGTGNLFF	NA
TRBV6-5	NA	NA	TRBJ1-1	CASSFRDIRENTEAFF	TGTGCCAGCAGTTTCCGGGACATTAGGGAGAACACTGAAGCTTTCTTT
TRBV28	NA	TRBD2	TRBJ2-7	CASTGGIYEQYF	TGTGCCAGCACGGGGGGGATCTACGAGCAGTACTTC